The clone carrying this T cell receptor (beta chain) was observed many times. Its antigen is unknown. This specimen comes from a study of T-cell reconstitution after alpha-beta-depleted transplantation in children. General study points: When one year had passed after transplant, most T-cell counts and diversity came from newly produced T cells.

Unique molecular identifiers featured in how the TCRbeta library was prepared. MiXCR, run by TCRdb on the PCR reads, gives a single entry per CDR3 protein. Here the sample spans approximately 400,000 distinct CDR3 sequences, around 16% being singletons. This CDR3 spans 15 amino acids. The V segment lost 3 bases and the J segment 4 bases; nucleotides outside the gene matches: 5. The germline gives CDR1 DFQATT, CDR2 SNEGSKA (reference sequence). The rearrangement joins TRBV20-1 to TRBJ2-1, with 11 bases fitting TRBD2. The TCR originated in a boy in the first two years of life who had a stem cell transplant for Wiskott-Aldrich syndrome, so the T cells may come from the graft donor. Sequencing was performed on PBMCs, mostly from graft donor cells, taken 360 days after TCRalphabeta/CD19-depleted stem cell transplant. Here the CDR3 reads CSARGLAGGYNEQFF. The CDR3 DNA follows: TGCAGTGCTAGGGGTTTAGCGGGAGGGTACAATGAGCAGTTCTTC.